The 29 T cell receptor beta chains presented below share a single source sample, sequenced in a study of blood T cell dynamics during melanoma immunotherapy (dated by TCRdb to about 2020). The library was obtained by the immunoSEQ multiplex PCR assay. TCRdb re-hosts the immuneACCESS table, in-frame sequences only. Its copies lack some clones; in the studies checked, an unresolved V gene accounts for under half of them, and the cause for the rest is not known. For this sample the table gives about 7,300 clones, of which approximately 77% were detected only once. Roughly 15% of the sample is taken by the ten largest. Read against the paper, the sample's time point label means: week 3, after first cycle of checkpoint inhibitor. The starting material was blood, obtained from a patient treated with checkpoint blockade. The receptors here all came from a human donor with melanoma.

This chain uses TRBV10-1 with TRBJ2-3; 8 bases agree with TRBD2. Germline CDR1 WNHNN, CDR2 SYGVQD (reference sequence). This CDR3 spans 18 amino acids. The J segment lost 4 bases and the V segment lost 5 bases, leaving 17 bases of the junction unmatched. The CDR3 nucleotides are TGCGCCAGCAGTCCCCTACCTCCAGCGGGGGTTGTAGCAGATACGCAGTATTTT. This translates into CASSPLPPAGVVADTQYF.

The chain has TRBV7-8 and TRBJ2-1, with 12 bases fitting TRBD2. The V and J ends lost 4 bases and 9 bases, in that order; junction bases with no gene match: 4. The CDR3 sequence is 14 residues long. Germline assignment: CDR1 SGHVS and CDR2 FQNEAQ. The CDR3 bases are TGTGCCAGCAGCTCCCGGACTAGCGGGGTTGAGCAGTTCTTC. Its protein is CASSSRTSGVEQFF.

The gene calls are TRBV2 and TRBJ2-3; 8 nucleotides agree with TRBD2. V lost 8 bases, J lost 4 bases, and 14 bases stayed unmatched. Germline values: CDR1 SNHLY, CDR2 FYNNEI. This CDR3 contains 16 residues. CDR3 in DNA: TGTGCCAGCCAAAGGGACCTCGGGGGGGCCGCAGATACGCAGTATTTT. This gives the protein CASQRDLGGAADTQYF. The entire variable domain, with the rest obtained from reference TRBV2 and TRBJ2-3, is as follows: EPEVTQTPSHQVTQMGQEVILRCVPISNHLYFYWYRQILGQKVEFLVSFYNNEISEKSEIFDDQFSVERPDGSNFTLKIRSTKLEDSAMYFCASQRDLGGAADTQYFGPGTRLTVL.

By share of the sample, this clone is large (0.1 to 1%). The V call is TRBV27, the J call TRBJ1-2; 7 nucleotides line up with TRBD1. V dropped 6 bases and J dropped 8; count of bases not matched to a gene: 9. The CDR3 contains 13 residues. CDR1 MNHEY and CDR2 SMNVEV come from the germline V gene (reference sequence). The CDR3 loop is CASSWHRGYGYTF. The CDR3 DNA reads as TGTGCCAGCAGCTGGCACAGGGGCTACGGCTACACCTTC.

The gene calls are TRBV7-2 and TRBJ2-5; TRBD2 matches at 15 bases. With 3 bases clipped from V and 6 bases from J, the junction kept 2 bases outside the gene matches. The CDR3 runs 15 residues. The germline V gene encodes CDR1 SGHTA and CDR2 FQGNSA. CDR3 sequence reads: CASSLGLAGGKTQYF. The CDR3 DNA reads as TGTGCCAGCAGCTTGGGACTAGCGGGGGGTAAGACCCAGTACTTC.

This chain connects TRBV13 to TRBJ2-7; the D call may be TRBD1 or TRBD2 (6 bases each). Germline values: CDR1 PRHDT, CDR2 FYEKMQ (reference sequence). There are 16 residues in the CDR3. V shed 5 bases and J shed 1 base, with 18 bases lying between them. CDR3 in DNA: TGTGCCAGCAGCCCCGGCGAGGGGGGCTTTTCCTACGAGCAGTACTTC. It is translated as CASSPGEGGFSYEQYF. The full variable domain, completed using reference TRBV13 and TRBJ2-7, is AAGVIQSPRHLIKEKRETATLKCYPIPRHDTVYWYQQGPGQDPQFLISFYEKMQSDKGSIPDRFSAQQFSDYHSELNMSSLELGDSALYFCASSPGEGGFSYEQYFGPGTRLTVT.

The chain links TRBV2 to TRBJ1-2; tentative D call: TRBD1 (5 bases). The V end lost 7 bases, the J end lost 8 bases, and 11 bases lay between the germline ends. The CDR3 extends over 11 amino acids. The germline V gene has CDR1 SNHLY and CDR2 FYNNEI. In DNA form, the CDR3 reads TGTGCCAGCAATGTCTGGGACGGCTACACCTTC. It yields the protein CASNVWDGYTF.

With regard to this clone: Compared with germline, one end of the junction differs, possibly owing to a read error. The gene calls are TRBV5-1 and TRBJ1-1; D gene uncertain. Germline V CDR1 and CDR2: SGHRS, YFSETQ. This CDR3 is 14 amino acids long. CDR3 coding DNA: TGTGCCAGCAGCTCGACTCCGGCGGACACTGAAGCTTTCTTT. Protein: CASSSTPADTEAFF.

V is TRBV2 and J is TRBJ2-3; a possible D gene is TRBD1 (5 bases). In germline, CDR1 is SNHLY, CDR2 FYNNEI. CDR3 length: 14 amino acids. The V gene lost 6 bases and the J gene lost 2 bases, with 12 bases spanning the gap. Here the CDR3 DNA reads TGTGCCAGCAGGACGACAGTACACACAGATACGCAGTATTTT. Translation: CASRTTVHTDTQYF.

The CDR3 loop reads CASSPPNRGEKLFF. The CDR3, as DNA: TGTGCCAGCAGCCCACCCAACAGGGGAGAAAAACTGTTTTTT. The chain is built from TRBV11-2 and TRBJ1-4; 7 positions match TRBD1. After removal of 5 bases from V and 8 bases from J, the junction contained 8 bases not matched to a gene. The CDR3 is 14 amino acids. CDR1 SGHAT and CDR2 FQNNGV come from the germline V gene.

V and J are TRBV6-1 and TRBJ2-2; D not certain. The V gene's germline CDR1 is MNHNS and CDR2 SASEGT. This CDR3 has 13 amino acids. V lost 6 bases to trimming and J lost 5 bases, with 10 bases between them. In DNA, the CDR3 is TGTGCCAGCAGGCCCTCCGGGACCGGGGAGCTGTTTTTT. It codes for CASRPSGTGELFF.

V usage is TRBV11-2 and J usage is TRBJ2-2; TRBD1 matches 10 bases. The CDR3 spans 17 residues. J lost 7 bases, V lost 5 bases, and 13 bases had no gene match. Per germline, CDR1 SGHAT and CDR2 FQNNGV. The CDR3 bases are TGTGCCAGCAGCGGCAGCCGGGACAGGGGTGGCGACGGGGAGCTGTTTTTT. This codes for CASSGSRDRGGDGELFF.

The chain links TRBV5-8 to TRBJ2-7, with D maybe TRBD2 (5 bases). CDR3 length: 15 residues. Germline CDR1 reads SGHTS; CDR2 reads YDEGEE. V lost 2 bases, J lost 0 bases, and 12 bases lay in between. The CDR3 spells CASSFEGGSSYEQYF. CDR3 nucleotide sequence: TGTGCCAGCAGCTTCGAGGGTGGCTCCTCCTACGAGCAGTACTTC.

V and J are TRBV7-9 and TRBJ2-5; D ambiguous. The germline CDR1 and CDR2 sequences are SEHNR and FQNEAQ (reference sequence). The CDR3 loop spans 11 amino acids. V lost 5 bases, J lost 2 bases, and 3 bases lay in between. This CDR3 is CASSPQETQYF. As DNA, the CDR3 is TGTGCCAGCAGCCCTCAAGAGACCCAGTACTTC. Together with reference TRBV7-9 and TRBJ2-5, the CDR3 gives the full variable domain: DTGVSQNPRHKITKRGQNVTFRCDPISEHNRLYWYRQTLGQGPEFLTYFQNEAQLEKSRLLSDRFSAERPKGSFSTLEIQRTEQGDSAMYLCASSPQETQYFGPGTRLLVL.

The V and J genes are TRBV11-3 and TRBJ1-1; 9 positions match TRBD1. Germline V CDR1 and CDR2: SGHNT, YENEEA. The CDR3 is 16 residues long. V shed 0 bases, J shed 9 bases, and the junction held 11 bases outside the gene matches. CDR3 amino acids: CASSLDLSDRGWKAFF. In DNA form, the CDR3 reads TGTGCCAGCAGCTTAGATCTTTCGGACAGGGGATGGAAAGCTTTCTTT.

The chain has TRBV11-1 and TRBJ1-1; no firm D call. CDR3 length: 14 residues. Trimming pared 0 bases from V and 2 bases from J, leaving 7 bases between. The V gene's germline CDR1 is SGHAT and CDR2 FQDESV (reference sequence). The CDR3 DNA follows: TGTGCCAGCAGCTTAGCCCCAGCCAACACTGAAGCTTTCTTT. Its translation is CASSLAPANTEAFF.

J is TRBJ1-2 and V is TRBV2; 7 bases are shared with TRBD1. CDR3 length: 14 residues. V trimming: 4 bases; J trimming: 2 bases; junction bases outside the gene matches: 4. Germline V gives CDR1 SNHLY, CDR2 FYNNEI. The CDR3 loop is CASSAGTENYGYTF. The DNA for the CDR3 is TGTGCCAGCAGTGCCGGGACAGAGAACTATGGCTACACCTTC.

This chain uses TRBV7-8 with TRBJ1-1; D is perhaps TRBD1 (5 bases). The CDR3 contains 16 residues. From germline, CDR1 is SGHVS and CDR2 FQNEAQ. V gave up 3 bases and J gave up 3 bases, with 17 bases separating them. For the CDR3, the DNA is TGTGCCAGCAGCTTGGGACGGAGGAGGTTGGACACTGAAGCTTTCTTT. Translated: CASSLGRRRLDTEAFF.

V usage is TRBV11-2 and J usage is TRBJ2-2, with D possibly called TRBD1 or TRBD2 (6 bases each). The CDR3 runs 14 residues. Germline lookup yields CDR1 SGHAT and CDR2 FQNNGV. V dropped 7 bases and J dropped 6 bases, with 15 bases sitting between them. The CDR3 nucleotides read TGTGCCAGCACCGCGGTAGGGGGGCCCGGGGAGCTGTTTTTT. It yields the protein CASTAVGGPGELFF.

A word on this clone: The same CDR3 is also encoded by other DNA sequences in this sample. The chain recombines TRBV6-1 with TRBJ1-1; 9 bases are shared with TRBD1. The CDR3 is 13 amino acids. Germline V gene data show CDR1 as MNHNS and CDR2 as SASEGT. The V gene end was trimmed by 7 bases and the J gene end by 10 bases; junction bases not matched to a gene: 10. DNA of the CDR3: TGTGCCAGCATTCGGGACAGGGACCTCCGAGCTTTCTTT. Translation gives CASIRDRDLRAFF.

J is TRBJ2-3 and V is TRBV11-3; 12 bases are a match to TRBD2. From germline, CDR1 is SGHNT and CDR2 YENEEA. CDR3 length: 15 residues. J lost 6 bases, V lost 5 bases, and 6 bases had no gene match. CDR3 bases: TGTGCCAGCAGCCAACTAGCGGGGGGAGGGGATACGCAGTATTTT. Translation: CASSQLAGGGDTQYF.

The gene calls are TRBV19 and TRBJ1-1; TRBD1 matches at 8 bases. J was trimmed by 5 bases and V by 4 bases; bases with no gene match: 3. The CDR3 runs to 13 residues. CDR1 LNHDA and CDR2 SQIVND come from the germline V gene (reference sequence). The CDR3 loop is CASSTGGWTEAFF. As DNA, the CDR3 is TGTGCCAGTAGTACAGGGGGCTGGACTGAAGCTTTCTTT.

The chain joins TRBV13 to TRBJ2-7; D is perhaps TRBD2 (5 bases). Germline values: CDR1 PRHDT, CDR2 FYEKMQ (reference sequence). V was trimmed by 2 bases and J by 7 bases, leaving 15 bases between them. The CDR3 sequence is 14 residues long. CDR3 in amino acids: CASSLSDGLREQYF. The CDR3 DNA reads TGTGCCAGCAGCTTATCGGATGGACTGAGGGAGCAGTACTTC.

This clone is classed as medium-sized. V and J are TRBV5-1 and TRBJ1-1; weak D call: TRBD1 (5 bases). CDR1 SGHRS and CDR2 YFSETQ come from the germline V gene. V was pared by 1 base and J by 1 base, with 8 bases between. The CDR3 is 14 amino acids. The CDR3, as DNA: TGCGCCAGCAGCTTGCTGGACAAGAACACTGAAGCTTTCTTT. Translation: CASSLLDKNTEAFF.

The gene calls are TRBV10-3 and TRBJ2-1, with 9 positions matching TRBD1. J lost 0 bases, V lost 4 bases, and 16 bases had no gene match. The CDR3 loop spans 20 amino acids. CDR1 and CDR2 from the germline V gene are ENHRY and SYGVKD. The DNA of the CDR3 is TGTGCCATCAGTGCCAAATCCGGGACAGGGAGGACCAACTCCTACAATGAGCAGTTCTTC. It specifies CAISAKSGTGRTNSYNEQFF.

The J gene is TRBJ1-2, the V gene TRBV6-6; D is ambiguous. With 2 bases removed from V and 8 bases from J, the gap between germline ends came to 9 bases. CDR1 MNHNY and CDR2 SVGAGI come from the germline V gene (reference sequence). This CDR3 is built from 12 residues. The CDR3 loop reads CASSYIGRGYTF. In nucleotides, the CDR3 is TGTGCCAGCAGTTACATAGGGAGGGGCTACACCTTC.

The genes are TRBV4-2 and TRBJ2-3, with TRBD2 matching over 10 bases. The germline V gene has CDR1 LGHNA and CDR2 YNFKEQ. This CDR3 has 16 amino acids. Unmatched junction bases numbered 8, after V lost 4 bases and J lost 4 bases. The CDR3 DNA reads TGTGCCAGCAGCCGAAGAGCGGGGGGGCATTCAGATACGCAGTATTTT. Encoded protein: CASSRRAGGHSDTQYF.

The V and J genes are TRBV5-8 and TRBJ1-5; TRBD1 matches 11 bases. V shed 4 bases, J shed 6 bases, and the junction held 12 bases outside the gene matches. Germline V gene data show CDR1 as SGHTS and CDR2 as YDEGEE. The CDR3 extends over 17 amino acids. The CDR3 spells CASSHGTGGATTQPQHF. The CDR3 DNA reads TGTGCCAGCAGCCACGGGACAGGGGGAGCCACGACTCAGCCCCAGCATTTT.

V is TRBV11-2 and J is TRBJ1-6, with a weak D call TRBD1 (5 bases). Germline CDR1 and CDR2: SGHAT and FQNNGV. CDR3 length: 13 residues. Trimming stripped 2 bases from V and 12 bases from J, with 11 bases between. Here the CDR3 reads CASSLTQGGPLHF. The CDR3 DNA reads as TGTGCCAGCAGCTTAACGCAGGGAGGACCCCTCCACTTT.